The TCR beta chain under discussion was sequenced for a study of human T cells and chemical hapten exposure. Time point defined: patch test 1, 2 weeks after DPC sensitization. Stated treatment: therapeutic diphenylcyclopropenone sensitization with weekly scalp DPC. There are a few counts of this clonotype. One entry per CDR3 protein results from TCRdb running MiXCR on the RACE reads. The data hold fewer than 400,000 distinct CDR3 sequences, with about 7% observed a single time. The sequencing here drew on whole blood, taken in connection with sensitization to the hapten diphenylcyclopropenone (DPC). This sequence originates from a woman between 18 and 29 years old with alopecia areata. Some clones in this sample may be carry-over from other donors' samples.

Written as DNA, the CDR3 is TGTGCCAGCAGCGCAGGGAATAATTCACCCCTCCACTTT. Translated: CASSAGNNSPLHF. This sequence joins TRBV7-9 and TRBJ1-6, with D possibly TRBD1 on 5 matching bases. CDR3 size: 13 residues. Germline CDR1 reads SEHNR; CDR2 reads FQNEAQ (reference sequence). V was clipped by 5 bases and J by 5 bases, with 7 bases between them. Full variable domain (remainder filled in from reference TRBV7-9 and TRBJ1-6): DTGVSQNPRHKITKRGQNVTFRCDPISEHNRLYWYRQTLGQGPEFLTYFQNEAQLEKSRLLSDRFSAERPKGSFSTLEIQRTEQGDSAMYLCASSAGNNSPLHFGNGTRLTVT.